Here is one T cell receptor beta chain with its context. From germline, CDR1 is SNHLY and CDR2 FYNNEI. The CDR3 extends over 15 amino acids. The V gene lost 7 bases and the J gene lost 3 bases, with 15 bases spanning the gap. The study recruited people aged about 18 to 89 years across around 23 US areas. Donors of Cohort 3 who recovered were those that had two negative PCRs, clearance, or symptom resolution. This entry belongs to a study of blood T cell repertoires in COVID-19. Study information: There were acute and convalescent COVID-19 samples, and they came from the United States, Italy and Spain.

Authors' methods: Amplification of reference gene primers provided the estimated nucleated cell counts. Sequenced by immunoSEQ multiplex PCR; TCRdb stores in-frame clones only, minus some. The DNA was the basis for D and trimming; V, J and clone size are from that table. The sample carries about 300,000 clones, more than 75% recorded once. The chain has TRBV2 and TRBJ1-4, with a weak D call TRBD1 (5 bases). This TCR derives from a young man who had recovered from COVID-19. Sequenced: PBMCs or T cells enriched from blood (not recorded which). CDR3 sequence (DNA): TGTGCCAGCATTCTGGGAGGGGCGGCTAATGAAAAACTGTTTTTT. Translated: CASILGGAANEKLFF. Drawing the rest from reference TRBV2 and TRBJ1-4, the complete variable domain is EPEVTQTPSHQVTQMGQEVILRCVPISNHLYFYWYRQILGQKVEFLVSFYNNEISEKSEIFDDQFSVERPDGSNFTLKIRSTKLEDSAMYFCASILGGAANEKLFFGSGTQLSVL.